The T cell receptor (beta chain) under discussion was sequenced for a study of cytomegalovirus exposure and HLA in healthy donors. Use of 60 Vbeta and 13 Jbeta primers characterized the PCR. Some clones are missing from TCRdb's copy, which holds only in-frame ones; the method was immunoSEQ multiplex PCR. The sample has 120,000 or so clones; about 80% are singletons. A word on this clone: What it binds is not known. At one of its ends the junction is not consistent with the germline gene, which may arise from a read error.

The CDR3 is 14 amino acids. CDR1 is SNHLY and CDR2 is FYNNEI in the germline V gene. Findings and limits, study-wide: The study put 150 or so TCR beta chains on its list as cytomegalovirus-associated. A later analysis found common viral pathogens apparently linked to several of the most significant clusters.

The receptor's source is a male donor in good health and CMV-seronegative. Sample: PBMCs. The V and J genes are TRBV2 and TRBJ2-4, with TRBD1 matching over 7 bases. The CDR3 region has the DNA TGTGCCAGCAGTGACGACAGGGCCAAAAACAGTCAGTACTTC. Translating gives CASSDDRAKNSQYF.